Below are 2 T cell receptor beta chains sequenced from a single sample in a study of shared clonotypes between healthy human individuals. The protocol was immunoSEQ multiplex PCR, while the TCRdb copy is restricted to in-frame clones and leaves out a portion. Among about 1 million clones listed, around 75% were seen once. The source material was memory CD4+ T cells sorted from blood. Subset specified: CD45RA-negative fraction. The receptors originated from a man in his late teens or twenties in good health.

This sequence joins TRBV7-2 and TRBJ2-5; D is ambiguous. V lost 1 base to trimming and J lost 3 bases, with 15 bases between them. Germline V gene lookup returns CDR1 SGHTA and CDR2 FQGNSA. The CDR3 length is 16 residues. The CDR3 loop reads CASSLGVPLAEETQYF. The CDR3 DNA sequence: TGTGCCAGCAGCTTAGGGGTTCCTTTGGCGGAAGAGACCCAGTACTTC.

V is TRBV2 and J is TRBJ1-5; tentatively, D is TRBD1 (5 bases). This CDR3 has 11 amino acids. CDR1 is SNHLY, CDR2 FYNNEI, per germline. Trimming pared 7 bases from V and 9 bases from J, leaving 10 bases between. The DNA of the CDR3 is TGTGCCAGCACCAGGGTAGGGCCCCAGCATTTT. This encodes CASTRVGPQHF.